This TCR beta chain emerged from a study of T cell responses to AZD1222 COVID-19 vaccine. Overall study context: Researchers grouped second doses given at about 4 or about 12 weeks into one pool.

Points from the study as a whole: The study sampled repertoires only after the peak T cell response.

TCRdb's copy holds only in-frame clones and misses some; the assay was immunoSEQ multiplex PCR. The table has 130,000 or so clones, about 90% seen once. CDR3 length: 13 amino acids. The V segment lost 7 bases and the J segment 4 bases; nucleotides outside the gene matches: 9. Germline V gene lookup returns CDR1 SQVTM and CDR2 ANQGSEA. Notes on this clone: Its antigen is not identified.

The receptor was isolated from an adult in good health. The sample consisted of peripheral blood, taken on day 0 of AZD1222 vaccination. The genes are TRBV29-1 and TRBJ1-1; 7 bases are shared with TRBD1. CDR3 amino acids: CSAHRGGSTEAFF. The CDR3 coding sequence is TGCAGCGCACACAGGGGTGGGAGCACTGAAGCTTTCTTT.